Listed here are 17 T cell receptor beta chains from one sample, sequenced in a study of T cell changes during pregnancy in multiple sclerosis. Clones were read by immunoSEQ multiplex PCR, and TCRdb kept only the in-frame ones, dropping some. The sample carries approximately 53,000 clones, 90% recorded once. The sequencing used peripheral blood, collected after pregnancy. The receptor set was obtained from a female donor in good health, enrolled as a control in a pregnancy study.

The chain combines TRBV10-3 with TRBJ2-7; 7 bases align to TRBD2. This CDR3 has 14 amino acids. Germline CDR1 is ENHRY and CDR2 is SYGVKD. Trimming at V came to 0 bases and at J to 3 bases, leaving 2 bases not matched to a gene. CDR3 in DNA: TGTGCCATCAGTGAGTCGGGCGGGGGCTACGAGCAGTACTTC. It translates to CAISESGGGYEQYF.

The chain recombines TRBV4-1 with TRBJ2-7; 14 nucleotides match TRBD2. V gave up 1 base and J gave up 7 bases; unmatched junction bases: 12. This CDR3 is built from 18 residues. Germline V gives CDR1 MGHRA, CDR2 YSYEKL. CDR3: CASSQATSGRARNAEQYF. The CDR3 DNA follows: TGCGCCAGCAGCCAAGCGACTAGCGGGAGGGCCAGGAACGCGGAGCAGTACTTC.

This chain joins TRBV5-4 and TRBJ2-1; 16 bases agree with TRBD2. The V gene end was trimmed by 4 bases and the J gene end by 1 base; junction bases not matched to a gene: 8. There are 19 residues in the CDR3. CDR1 and CDR2 (germline): SGHNT, YYREEE (reference sequence). CDR3 region: CASSPPGTSGGGSYNEQFF. For the CDR3, the DNA is TGTGCCAGCAGCCCACCCGGGACTAGCGGGGGGGGGTCCTACAATGAGCAGTTCTTC. Full variable domain (missing parts from reference TRBV5-4 and TRBJ2-1): ETGVTQSPTHLIKTRGQQVTLRCSSQSGHNTVSWYQQALGQGPQFIFQYYREEENGRGNFPPRFSGLQFPNYSSELNVNALELDDSALYLCASSPPGTSGGGSYNEQFFGPGTRLTVL.

This chain links TRBV7-2 with TRBJ2-7; D ambiguous. Germline CDR1 and CDR2: SGHTA and FQGNSA. Trimming shortened V by 5 bases and J by 8 bases, and 13 bases separated the two germline ends. The CDR3 contains 12 residues. The CDR3 sequence is CASSLSDFKQYF. CDR3 in DNA: TGTGCCAGCAGCCTCTCTGACTTTAAGCAGTACTTC.

This rearrangement joins TRBV7-2 to TRBJ2-5, with TRBD1 identical over 8 bases. The CDR3 contains 14 residues. V gave up 5 bases and J gave up 5 bases; unmatched junction bases: 7. Germline V CDR1 and CDR2: SGHTA, FQGNSA. DNA of the CDR3: TGTGCCAGCAGCCCCGGACAGGGACGCGAGACCCAGTACTTC. This codes for CASSPGQGRETQYF. The variable domain in full, completed from reference TRBV7-2 and TRBJ2-5, reads GAGVSQSPSNKVTEKGKDVELRCDPISGHTALYWYRQSLGQGLEFLIYFQGNSAPDKSGLPSDRFSAERTGGSVSTLTIQRTQQEDSAVYLCASSPGQGRETQYFGPGTRLLVL.

The V and J genes are TRBV9 and TRBJ2-3; TRBD2 matches 7 bases. The germline V gene has CDR1 SGDLS and CDR2 YYNGEE. Trimming removed 1 base from V and 0 bases from J; junction bases left unmatched: 5. The length of the CDR3 is 16 residues. The CDR3 spells CASSVWRGTSTDTQYF. CDR3 sequence (DNA): TGTGCCAGCAGCGTATGGCGGGGGACTAGCACAGATACGCAGTATTTT.

The chain recombines TRBV5-1 with TRBJ1-6, with TRBD1 matching 7 bases. The CDR3 is made up of 15 amino acids. Germline V lookup: CDR1 SGHRS, CDR2 YFSETQ. J lost 8 bases, V lost 1 base, and 6 bases had no gene match. The CDR3 reads CASSLFEGAHSPLHF. CDR3 coding DNA: TGCGCCAGCAGCTTGTTTGAGGGGGCACATTCACCCCTCCACTTT.

J is TRBJ1-1 and V is TRBV6-6; D is ambiguous. V was shortened by 0 bases and J by 3 bases, with 11 bases between the two germline ends. In germline, CDR1 is MNHNY, CDR2 SVGAGI (reference sequence). The CDR3 is 15 residues long. The CDR3 reads CASSYSRASDTEAFF. Written as DNA, the CDR3 is TGTGCCAGCAGTTACTCGAGGGCCAGTGACACTGAAGCTTTCTTT.

This clone was detected a few times. This sample includes further DNA sequences coding for the same CDR3. The J gene is TRBJ1-5, the V gene TRBV9; D gene unclear. V was shortened by 0 bases and J by 3 bases, with 7 bases between the two germline ends. The CDR3 totals 14 residues. Germline V CDR1 and CDR2: SGDLS, YYNGEE. The CDR3 nucleotides read TGTGCCAGCAGCGTAGGAGGGAACAATCAGCCCCAGCATTTT. This gives the protein CASSVGGNNQPQHF.

This clone was observed once. The genes are TRBV28 and TRBJ2-7; tentative D call: TRBD2 (7 bases). Germline CDR1 is MDHEN and CDR2 is SYDVKM. This CDR3 is built from 14 residues. Trimming took 7 bases from V and 2 from J, leaving 15 bases between them. Here the CDR3 reads CASTVGGAAYEQYF. As DNA, the CDR3 is TGTGCCAGCACCGTTGGGGGGGCCGCCTACGAGCAGTACTTC.

The gene calls are TRBV19 and TRBJ1-4, with D unclear. V lost 3 bases and J 3 bases, leaving 5 bases between the germline ends. This CDR3 has 13 amino acids. Germline lookup yields CDR1 LNHDA and CDR2 SQIVND (reference sequence). The CDR3 nucleotides are TGTGCCAGTAGTATGAGCTCTAATGAAAAACTGTTTTTT. This codes for CASSMSSNEKLFF.

The rearrangement links TRBV19 to TRBJ1-1; 8 bases match TRBD1. From germline, CDR1 is LNHDA and CDR2 SQIVND (reference sequence). The CDR3 has 13 amino acids. V gave up 6 bases and J gave up 5 bases; unmatched junction bases: 5. Here the CDR3 reads CASRRTGSTEAFF. In DNA, the CDR3 is TGTGCCAGTAGGCGGACAGGGAGTACTGAAGCTTTCTTT.

The chain is built from TRBV5-8 and TRBJ2-1; D is perhaps TRBD2 (5 bases). CDR3 length equals 14 residues. Trimming removed 1 base at V and 6 bases at J, with 11 bases between. Germline assignment: CDR1 SGHTS and CDR2 YDEGEE. In DNA, the CDR3 is TGTGCCAGCAGCTTGCGGCGGGTAGGCAATGAGCAGTTCTTC. It translates to CASSLRRVGNEQFF.

This chain links TRBV5-1 with TRBJ2-2, with a weak D call TRBD1 (5 bases). The germline V gene has CDR1 SGHRS and CDR2 YFSETQ. The CDR3 spans 16 residues. Trimming removed 0 bases at V and 3 bases at J, with 12 bases between. The CDR3 DNA reads as TGCGCCAGCAGCTTGGGTTCCAGGGTTGACACCGGGGAGCTGTTTTTT. It codes for CASSLGSRVDTGELFF.

The gene calls are TRBV9 and TRBJ2-2; D is possibly TRBD1 (5 bases). The CDR3 contains 14 residues. Trimming removed 0 bases from V and 6 bases from J, with 9 bases in between. CDR1 is SGDLS, CDR2 YYNGEE, per germline. In nucleotides, the CDR3 is TGTGCCAGCAGCGTAGCTGGGGCCGCCGGGGAGCTGTTTTTT. Residues: CASSVAGAAGELFF.

This chain connects TRBV5-8 to TRBJ1-5, with D possibly being TRBD1 (5 bases). Germline V gene data show CDR1 as SGHTS and CDR2 as YDEGEE. There are 14 residues in the CDR3. Between the trimmed V and J ends, which lost 0 bases and 9 bases, there was a span of 13 bases. CDR3 amino acids: CASSLEGGAPPQHF. Written as DNA, the CDR3 is TGTGCCAGCAGCTTGGAGGGAGGGGCGCCGCCCCAGCATTTT.

The chain recombines TRBV10-3 with TRBJ1-1; the match to TRBD1 covers 9 bases. Germline V gene sequence: CDR1 ENHRY, CDR2 SYGVKD. The CDR3 is 16 amino acids. V was clipped by 0 bases and J by 5 bases; unmatched bases: 7. CDR3: CAISESSGTGRTEAFF. CDR3 DNA sequence: TGTGCCATCAGTGAGTCGAGTGGGACAGGGAGGACTGAAGCTTTCTTT.